The TCR beta chain described here comes from a study of cytomegalovirus exposure and HLA in healthy donors. The CDR3 is 14 residues long. The V gene's germline CDR1 is SNHLY and CDR2 FYNNEI. Germline trimming cut 7 bases from V and 8 bases from J; bases unmatched to any gene: 12. Worth noting for this clone: Antigen unknown.

Study results and limitations: For cytomegalovirus status, the classifier reportedly gave diagnoses with high specificity and sensitivity. The study recorded 150 to 200 TCR beta chains that were cytomegalovirus-associated.

The PCR employed 60 Vbeta primers together with 13 Jbeta primers. Only in-frame clones appear in the TCRdb table, and some are missing; sequencing was by immunoSEQ multiplex PCR. The table includes under 200,000 clones, around 84% detected once. The chain is built from TRBV2 and TRBJ1-2; TRBD1 matches at 8 bases. The sequenced material came from PBMCs. The TCR originated in a woman aged 40 to 55 in good health and CMV-seronegative. The CDR3 is CASKGPQGVWGYTF. In nucleotides, the CDR3 is TGTGCCAGCAAAGGCCCACAGGGGGTGTGGGGCTACACCTTC. Together with reference TRBV2 and TRBJ1-2, the CDR3 gives the full variable domain: EPEVTQTPSHQVTQMGQEVILRCVPISNHLYFYWYRQILGQKVEFLVSFYNNEISEKSEIFDDQFSVERPDGSNFTLKIRSTKLEDSAMYFCASKGPQGVWGYTFGSGTRLTVV.